Presented here are 29 T cell receptor beta chains from one specimen sequenced in a study of T cell repertoires in cytomegalovirus infection. MiXCR, run by TCRdb on the reads, gives a single entry per CDR3 protein. This table holds roughly 280,000 distinct CDR3 sequences, 22% found once. For these TCRs, the target antigens are not known. Material: cultured PBMCs, obtained from culture after CMV antigen stimulation. The receptors stem from a human donor in good health (CMV status not recorded). Some clones in this sample may be carry-over from other donors' samples.

This clonotype showed up many times. The J gene is TRBJ2-1, the V gene TRBV7-9; 9 nucleotides agree with TRBD2. V shed 4 bases, J shed 1 base, and the junction held 8 bases outside the gene matches. Germline CDR1 reads SEHNR; CDR2 reads FQNEAQ (reference sequence). This CDR3 is built from 17 residues. CDR3 protein: CASSSQTSGYSYNEQFF. CDR3 coding DNA: TGTGCCAGCAGCTCCCAGACTAGCGGTTATTCCTACAATGAGCAGTTCTTC.

The chain combines TRBV19 with TRBJ2-5; D is possibly TRBD2 (6 bases). This CDR3 has 15 residues. Germline V CDR1 and CDR2: LNHDA, SQIVND (reference sequence). V dropped 3 bases and J dropped 1 base, with 12 bases sitting between them. CDR3 nucleotide sequence: TGTGCCAGTAGTATCGGGAGCGGAACCCAAGAGACCCAGTACTTC. It is translated as CASSIGSGTQETQYF. The variable domain in full, completed from reference TRBV19 and TRBJ2-5, reads DGGITQSPKYLFRKEGQNVTLSCEQNLNHDAMYWYRQDPGQGLRLIYYSQIVNDFQKGDIAEGYSVSREKKESFPLTVTSAQKNPTAFYLCASSIGSGTQETQYFGPGTRLLVL.

The chain has TRBV6-2 or TRBV6-3 and TRBJ2-1; 15 nucleotides line up with TRBD2. Germline trimming cut 8 bases from V and 9 bases from J; bases unmatched to any gene: 20. CDR1 is MNHEY and CDR2 is SVGEGT in the germline V gene. CDR3 length: 19 residues. In DNA form, the CDR3 reads TGTGCCAGCGCCAAAACCGGGACTAGCGGGAGGCCCCGGTGGGGTGAGCAGTTCTTC. Amino acid sequence: CASAKTGTSGRPRWGEQFF.

V and J are TRBV4-3 and TRBJ1-1; D remains ambiguous. CDR3 size: 13 residues. The V gene's germline CDR1 is LGHNA and CDR2 YSLEER. Deletions cut 2 bases from V and 3 bases from J, with 7 bases between. The CDR3 nucleotides are TGCGCCAGCAGCCAAAAATGGGACACTGAAGCTTTCTTT. Translation: CASSQKWDTEAFF.

The chain couples TRBV12-3 or TRBV12-4 to TRBJ1-1; D is unclear. Between the trimmed V and J ends, which lost 5 bases and 7 bases, there was a span of 14 bases. This CDR3 is built from 13 residues. The CDR3 nucleotides are TGTGCCAGCAGTGCGGGAATCCGAGTTGAAGCTTTCTTT. Translating gives CASSAGIRVEAFF.

On this clonotype: At one end the junction does not follow the germline gene, possibly because of a read error. The V call is TRBV7-7, the J call TRBJ2-5, with TRBD2 as a possible D gene (5 bases). Germline assignment: CDR1 SSHAT and CDR2 FNYEAQ (reference sequence). This CDR3 is built from 13 residues. In DNA, the CDR3 is TGTGCTAGCAGCTTGAGGGAGTCCGAGACCCAGTACTTC. It encodes CASSLRESETQYF.

This clonotype was recorded many times. The chain links TRBV7-8 to TRBJ1-5, with a possible D match to TRBD1 (5 bases). The germline V and J ends were trimmed by 4 bases and 3 bases, with 16 bases remaining between them. CDR3 size: 16 residues. The V gene's germline CDR1 is SGHVS and CDR2 FQNEAQ. The CDR3 sequence: CASSSRVWYDNQPQHF. The CDR3, as DNA: TGTGCCAGCAGCTCCAGGGTTTGGTATGACAATCAGCCCCAGCATTTT.

The chain joins TRBV5-5 to TRBJ1-4; D remains ambiguous. Germline CDR1 and CDR2: SGHKS and YYEKEE (reference sequence). The V end lost 0 bases, the J end lost 5 bases, and 8 bases lay between the germline ends. This CDR3 region has 14 residues. The DNA for the CDR3 is TGTGCCAGCAGCTTGGGACTGAACAATGAAAAACTGTTTTTT. This codes for CASSLGLNNEKLFF.

DNA for the CDR3: TGTGCCAGCAGGGAAATCGAACTCGGGAAGACCCAGTACTTC. Translated: CASREIELGKTQYF. This chain uses TRBV12-3 or TRBV12-4 with TRBJ2-5, with a possible D match to TRBD2 (5 bases). V was trimmed by 6 bases and J by 6 bases, leaving 17 bases between them. The CDR3 is made up of 14 amino acids.

This clonotype was observed a handful of times. The chain joins TRBV28 to TRBJ2-5, with 7 bases identical to TRBD2. After removal of 4 bases from V and 6 bases from J, the junction contained 11 bases not matched to a gene. The CDR3 extends over 15 amino acids. Germline V gene lookup returns CDR1 MDHEN and CDR2 SYDVKM. CDR3: CASSSQAGVEKTQYF. DNA of the CDR3: TGTGCCAGCAGTTCTCAGGCGGGAGTGGAAAAGACCCAGTACTTC. Together with reference TRBV28 and TRBJ2-5, the CDR3 gives the full variable domain: DVKVTQSSRYLVKRTGEKVFLECVQDMDHENMFWYRQDPGLGLRLIYFSYDVKMKEKGDIPEGYSVSREKKERFSLILESASTNQTSMYLCASSSQAGVEKTQYFGPGTRLLVL.

The genes are TRBV25-1 and TRBJ1-1; 7 bases line up with TRBD1. This CDR3 comprises 11 residues. The V gene's germline CDR1 is MGHDK and CDR2 SYGVNS. Losses at the gene ends were 7 bases for V and 6 bases for J; bases not matched to a gene: 2. DNA of the CDR3: TGTGCCAGCAAACAGGGGCCTGAAGCTTTCTTT. Its translation: CASKQGPEAFF.

This clonotype has a count of ten or more. The V gene is TRBV7-9, the J gene TRBJ1-2, with TRBD1 identical over 9 bases. The V gene end was trimmed by 5 bases and the J gene end by 4 bases; junction bases not matched to a gene: 5. The CDR3 sequence is 14 residues long. Germline V CDR1 and CDR2: SEHNR, FQNEAQ (reference sequence). CDR3 coding DNA: TGTGCCAGCAGCCGAGGACAGGGGCTCTATGGCTACACCTTC. Translation: CASSRGQGLYGYTF.

This clonotype appeared many times. V usage is TRBV7-2 and J usage is TRBJ1-1; 9 bases align to TRBD1. From germline, CDR1 is SGHTA and CDR2 FQGNSA. The CDR3 totals 15 residues. V shed 3 bases and J 2 bases; nucleotides not matched to a gene: 4. DNA of the CDR3: TGTGCCAGCAGCTTCCGACAGGGGGTTAACACTGAAGCTTTCTTT. This translates into CASSFRQGVNTEAFF. The full variable domain, rest sourced from reference TRBV7-2 and TRBJ1-1, is GAGVSQSPSNKVTEKGKDVELRCDPISGHTALYWYRQSLGQGLEFLIYFQGNSAPDKSGLPSDRFSAERTGGSVSTLTIQRTQQEDSAVYLCASSFRQGVNTEAFFGQGTRLTVV.

A few counts support this clonotype. Relative to the germline gene, one junction end is altered; a read error may explain this. The chain combines TRBV7-7 with TRBJ2-2; 8 bases agree with TRBD2. Germline assignment: CDR1 SSHAT and CDR2 FNYEAQ (reference sequence). The CDR3 contains 15 residues. The DNA for the CDR3 is TGTGCTAGCAGCTTCAGCGGGAGTAATAACGGGGAGCTGTTTTTT. Translation: CASSFSGSNNGELFF.

The CDR3 spells CASSPGSWEAFF. CDR3 nucleotides: TGTGCCAGCAGCCCCGGGTCCTGGGAAGCTTTCTTT. The chain couples TRBV6-2 or TRBV6-3 to TRBJ1-1; D is undetermined. CDR3 size: 12 residues. With 6 bases removed from V and 8 bases from J, the gap between germline ends came to 13 bases. Germline V lookup: CDR1 MNHEY, CDR2 SVGEGT.

The chain couples TRBV7-2 to TRBJ2-1, with 8 bases identical to TRBD2. This CDR3 is built from 16 residues. The V gene end was trimmed by 5 bases and the J gene end by 0 bases; junction bases not matched to a gene: 6. Germline CDR1 reads SGHTA; CDR2 reads FQGNSA. The CDR3 DNA follows: TGTGCCAGCAGCCGTAGCGGGATGAGCTCCTACAATGAGCAGTTCTTC. Its translation: CASSRSGMSSYNEQFF.

The chain carries TRBV12-3 or TRBV12-4 and TRBJ2-2, with TRBD2 identical over 12 bases. The CDR3 covers 16 residues. Trimming removed 4 bases from V and 7 bases from J; junction bases left unmatched: 7. Here the CDR3 reads CASSSTRTSGNGELFF. The CDR3 nucleotides read TGTGCCAGCAGTTCCACACGGACTAGCGGGAACGGGGAGCTGTTTTTT.

The chain combines TRBV20-1 with TRBJ2-3; D might be TRBD2 (5 bases). Germline loops: CDR1 DFQATT, CDR2 SNEGSKA (reference sequence). V lost 4 bases and J 2 bases, leaving 13 bases between the germline ends. This CDR3 is 14 amino acids long. The chain's CDR3 is CSATMVLATDTQYF. CDR3 DNA: TGCAGTGCTACGATGGTGCTAGCCACAGATACGCAGTATTTT.

This chain uses TRBV29-1 with TRBJ2-5, with D possibly being TRBD1 (5 bases). Germline V lookup: CDR1 SQVTM, CDR2 ANQGSEA. The V end lost 7 bases, the J end lost 1 base, and 10 bases lay between the germline ends. The CDR3 contains 12 residues. In DNA form, the CDR3 reads TGCAGCGCTCGACAGTTCCAAGAGACCCAGTACTTC. Amino acids: CSARQFQETQYF.

The rearrangement joins TRBV4-1 to TRBJ1-4, with 7 nucleotides matching TRBD1. Germline assignment: CDR1 MGHRA and CDR2 YSYEKL. J lost 1 base, V lost 0 bases, and 2 bases had no gene match. The CDR3 length is 16 residues. In DNA, the CDR3 is TGCGCCAGCAGCCAAGAACAGGGGCTAACTAATGAAAAACTGTTTTTT. Translating it yields CASSQEQGLTNEKLFF.

This clonotype occurred many times. The V call is TRBV11-2, the J call TRBJ1-1; TRBD1 matches 8 bases. The CDR3 is 16 residues long. V trimming: 5 bases; J trimming: 4 bases; junction bases outside the gene matches: 12. Germline V lookup: CDR1 SGHAT, CDR2 FQNNGV. CDR3 protein: CASSRDRGVGITEAFF. CDR3 in DNA: TGTGCCAGCAGCCGCGACAGGGGAGTGGGGATCACTGAAGCTTTCTTT.

This clonotype occurred a few times. The CDR3 DNA reads TGTGCCAGCAGTGGCTTCCCTCGACGGTCGTGGGCCAACGTCCTGACTTTC. This translates into CASSGFPRRSWANVLTF. This chain uses TRBV27 with TRBJ2-6; unclear D gene. This CDR3 spans 17 amino acids. Germline CDR1 reads MNHEY; CDR2 reads SMNVEV (reference sequence). The V end was cut by 5 bases, the J end by 5 bases, with 19 bases between. Full variable domain (outside the CDR3, taken from reference TRBV27 and TRBJ2-6): EAQVTQNPRYLITVTGKKLTVTCSQNMNHEYMSWYRQDPGLGLRQIYYSMNVEVTDKGDVPEGYKVSRKEKRNFPLILESPSPNQTSLYFCASSGFPRRSWANVLTFGAGSRLTVL.

The chain combines TRBV14 with TRBJ2-1; TRBD2 agrees at 9 bases. This CDR3 has 18 residues. Germline-derived CDR1 and CDR2 are SGHDN and FVKESK. Trimming removed 7 bases from V and 3 bases from J; junction bases left unmatched: 16. Here the CDR3 reads CASKPAGRLAGNYNEQFF. The DNA for the CDR3 is TGTGCCAGCAAGCCTGCGGGTCGGCTAGCGGGAAACTACAATGAGCAGTTCTTC.

This clonotype was detected a few times. CDR3 bases: TGTGCCAGCAGCTTAACCCCGAGCAACTATGGCTACACCTTC. Amino acids: CASSLTPSNYGYTF. The chain employs TRBV7-3 and TRBJ1-2; D gene uncertain. Germline V gene lookup returns CDR1 SGHTA and CDR2 FQGTGA. The CDR3 runs 14 residues. Deletions cut 0 bases from V and 2 bases from J, with 7 bases between.

The V call is TRBV7-6, the J call TRBJ2-5, with 11 bases identical to TRBD2. Germline assignment: CDR1 SGHVS and CDR2 FNYEAQ. The CDR3 totals 16 residues. The J segment lost 3 bases and the V segment lost 0 bases, leaving 3 bases of the junction unmatched. In nucleotides, the CDR3 is TGTGCCAGCAGCTTAGCGCAGGGACTAGCGGAAGAGACCCAGTACTTC. Protein: CASSLAQGLAEETQYF. Using reference TRBV7-6 and TRBJ2-5 for the parts outside the CDR3, the full variable domain is GAGVSQSPRYKVTKRGQDVALRCDPISGHVSLYWYRQALGQGPEFLTYFNYEAQQDKSGLPNDRFSAERPEGSISTLTIQRTEQRDSAMYRCASSLAQGLAEETQYFGPGTRLLVL.

The gene calls are TRBV7-9 and TRBJ2-3; TRBD2 aligns across 8 bases. V lost 3 bases and J lost 1; bases outside the gene matches: 6. CDR1 and CDR2 from the germline V gene are SEHNR and FQNEAQ (reference sequence). This CDR3 comprises 16 residues. CDR3 loop: CASSFTTAGGTDTQYF. In DNA, the CDR3 is TGTGCCAGCAGCTTTACCACAGCGGGAGGCACAGATACGCAGTATTTT.

In its sample, this clonotype was seen a few times. V usage is TRBV4-3 and J usage is TRBJ2-1, with 7 bases matching TRBD1. Germline CDR1 and CDR2: LGHNA and YSLEER. The CDR3 length is 15 residues. V trimming: 2 bases; J trimming: 6 bases; junction bases outside the gene matches: 7. The CDR3 is CASSQPGQNFNEQFF. The CDR3 DNA is TGCGCCAGCAGCCAACCGGGACAGAACTTCAATGAGCAGTTCTTC.

In this sample, this clonotype turned up a few times. The rearrangement uses TRBV27 and TRBJ1-6; a weak D match, TRBD1 (6 bases). Trimming removed 8 bases at V and 8 bases at J, with 13 bases between. The CDR3 is 13 residues long. Looked up from germline, CDR1 is MNHEY and CDR2 is SMNVEV (reference sequence). The CDR3 region has the DNA TGTGCCAGCCCATGGGGGGCCGATTCACCCCTCCACTTT. It is translated as CASPWGADSPLHF.

The rearrangement links TRBV5-4 to TRBJ2-6, with D possibly TRBD2 on 6 matching bases. Germline V lookup: CDR1 SGHNT, CDR2 YYREEE (reference sequence). This CDR3 is built from 19 residues. Trimming removed 0 bases at V and 4 bases at J, with 20 bases between. CDR3 sequence (DNA): TGTGCCAGCAGCTTGGAATTAGCGGTACTTGTGGGAGGGGCCAACGTCCTGACTTTC. The encoded protein is CASSLELAVLVGGANVLTF.